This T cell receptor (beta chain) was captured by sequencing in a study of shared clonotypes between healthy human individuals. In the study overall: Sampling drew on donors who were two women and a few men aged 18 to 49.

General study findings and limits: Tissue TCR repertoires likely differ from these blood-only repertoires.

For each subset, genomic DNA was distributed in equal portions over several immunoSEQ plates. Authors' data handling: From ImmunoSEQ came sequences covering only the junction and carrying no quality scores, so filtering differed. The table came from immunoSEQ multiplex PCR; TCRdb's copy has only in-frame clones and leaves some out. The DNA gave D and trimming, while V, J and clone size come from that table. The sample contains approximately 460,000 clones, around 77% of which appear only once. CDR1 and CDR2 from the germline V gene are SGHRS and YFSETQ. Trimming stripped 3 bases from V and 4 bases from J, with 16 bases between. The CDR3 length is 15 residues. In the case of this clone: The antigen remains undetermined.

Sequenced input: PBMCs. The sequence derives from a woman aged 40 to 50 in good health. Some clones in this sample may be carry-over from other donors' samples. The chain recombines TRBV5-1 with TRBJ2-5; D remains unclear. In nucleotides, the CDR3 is TGCGCCAGCAGCTCCCTGGGGTTTCCCTCAGAGACCCAGTACTTC. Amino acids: CASSSLGFPSETQYF.